This TCR beta chain was sequenced during a study of blood T cell repertoires in COVID-19. Across the study: COVID-19 samples from acute and convalescent phases originated in the United States, Italy and Spain.

Germline V gene data show CDR1 as PRHDT and CDR2 as FYEKMQ (reference sequence). CDR3 length: 15 residues. V shed 5 bases and J shed 4 bases, with 18 bases lying between them. Participants were aged roughly 18 to 90 years, lived in roughly 25 US areas, and enrolled virtually. Produced via immunoSEQ multiplex PCR; TCRdb's table is partial and in-frame only. The data hold over 250,000 clones, with more than 75% observed a single time. The TCR was taken from a woman aged 25 to 39 who had recovered from COVID-19. Sequenced: PBMCs or T cells enriched from blood (not recorded which). This chain connects TRBV13 to TRBJ2-7; D is perhaps TRBD1 (6 bases). CDR3 region: CASSRTDVDPYEQYF. DNA of the CDR3: TGTGCCAGCAGCCGGACAGACGTCGATCCGTACGAGCAGTACTTC.